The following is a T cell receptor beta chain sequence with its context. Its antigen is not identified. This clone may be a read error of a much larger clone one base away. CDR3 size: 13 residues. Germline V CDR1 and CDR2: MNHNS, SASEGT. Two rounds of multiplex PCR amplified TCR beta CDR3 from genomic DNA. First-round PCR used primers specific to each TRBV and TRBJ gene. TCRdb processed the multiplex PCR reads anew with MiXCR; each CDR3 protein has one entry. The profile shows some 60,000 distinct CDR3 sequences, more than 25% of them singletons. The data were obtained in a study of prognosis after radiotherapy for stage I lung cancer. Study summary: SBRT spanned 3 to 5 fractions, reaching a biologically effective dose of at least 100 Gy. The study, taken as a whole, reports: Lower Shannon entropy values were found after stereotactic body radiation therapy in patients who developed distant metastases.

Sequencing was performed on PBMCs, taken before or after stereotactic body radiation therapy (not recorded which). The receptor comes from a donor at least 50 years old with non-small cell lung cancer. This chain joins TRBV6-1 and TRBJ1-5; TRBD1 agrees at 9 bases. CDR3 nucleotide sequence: TGTGCCAGCACGGGACAGGGAAATCAGCCCCGGCATTTT. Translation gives CASTGQGNQPRHF.